The clone carrying this TCR beta chain was detected a few times. TCRdb keeps only in-frame clones here, not all; method: immunoSEQ multiplex PCR. The sample includes fewer than 350,000 clones, roughly 90% of them seen just once. The data are from a study of blood T cell repertoires in COVID-19. The study drew participants aged roughly 18 to 95 years from about two dozen US areas. In Cohort 3, a recovered donor had either two negative PCRs, clearance, or symptom resolution. The receptor's source is a young woman who had recovered from COVID-19. The specimen was PBMCs or T cells enriched from blood (not recorded which).

As DNA, the CDR3 is TGCGCCAGCAGCCAAGCCCGCCTAGCGGGGGGAAAGGTGTACACCGGGGAGCTGTTTTTT. It encodes CASSQARLAGGKVYTGELFF. V usage is TRBV4-3 and J usage is TRBJ2-2; 11 bases agree with TRBD2. V was pared by 1 base and J by 3 bases, with 13 bases of the junction left unmatched. Germline assignment: CDR1 LGHNA and CDR2 YSLEER. This CDR3 comprises 20 residues.